Shown below are 10 T cell receptor beta chains from a single sample sequenced in a study of cytomegalovirus exposure and HLA in healthy donors. Researchers ran the PCR with 60 Vbeta and 13 Jbeta primers. Clones were sequenced by immunoSEQ multiplex PCR, and TCRdb holds only the in-frame ones, with some missing. The sample consists of 100,000 to 150,000 clones, more than 60% of them appearing once. Sequencing was performed on PBMCs. These TCRs come from a woman aged 55-69 years in good health and CMV-seropositive.

This sequence joins TRBV5-5 and TRBJ2-7; D possibly corresponds to TRBD1 (6 bases). Germline CDR1 reads SGHKS; CDR2 reads YYEKEE (reference sequence). V lost 4 bases and J lost 2, with 13 bases in between. This CDR3 is built from 14 residues. This CDR3 reads CASSPAGEPYEQYF. The CDR3 DNA is TGTGCCAGCAGCCCCGCAGGGGAACCCTACGAGCAGTACTTC.

In this sample, this clone turned up a few times. The chain has TRBV4-1 and TRBJ2-7, with D unresolved. Trimming removed 0 bases from V and 5 bases from J, with 8 bases in between. Germline V gives CDR1 MGHRA, CDR2 YSYEKL. This CDR3 region has 13 residues. The CDR3 spells CASSQEPENEQYF. The DNA for the CDR3 is TGCGCCAGCAGCCAAGAGCCTGAGAACGAGCAGTACTTC.

This clone has just a few counts. V and J are TRBV5-1 and TRBJ2-3, with a possible D match to TRBD1 (6 bases). The CDR3 is 13 residues long. Trimming removed 5 bases at V and 0 bases at J, with 7 bases between. Germline V gene lookup returns CDR1 SGHRS and CDR2 YFSETQ. The CDR3: CASRGGSTDTQYF. DNA of the CDR3: TGCGCCAGCAGAGGGGGTAGCACAGATACGCAGTATTTT.

The chain employs TRBV19 and TRBJ1-4; tentative D call: TRBD1 (6 bases). V gave up 5 bases and J gave up 5 bases, with 15 bases separating them. The germline V gene encodes CDR1 LNHDA and CDR2 SQIVND (reference sequence). This CDR3 spans 15 amino acids. CDR3 amino acids: CASSSPTGTNEKLFF. In DNA form, the CDR3 reads TGTGCCAGTAGTTCACCGACAGGTACCAATGAAAAACTGTTTTTT.

This clone was observed a single time. The chain combines TRBV5-4 with TRBJ2-5, with D maybe TRBD2 (5 bases). This CDR3 is built from 16 residues. V dropped 0 bases and J dropped 2 bases, with 14 bases sitting between them. CDR1 and CDR2 from the germline V gene are SGHNT and YYREEE (reference sequence). CDR3 protein: CASSLGSARSQETQYF. CDR3 DNA sequence: TGTGCCAGCAGCTTGGGTAGCGCCCGATCACAAGAGACCCAGTACTTC.

The V gene is TRBV21-1, the J gene TRBJ2-4; TRBD1 is the table's D call and was not checked against the DNA. TRBV21-1 is annotated as a pseudogene. The CDR3 covers 12 residues. CDR3 region: CASSDKENSQYF. In DNA form, the CDR3 reads TGTGCCAGCAGCGATAAGGAAAACAGTCAGTACTTC.

The rearrangement joins TRBV5-4 to TRBJ1-2, with TRBD1 matching over 8 bases. Losses at the gene ends were 0 bases for V and 4 bases for J; bases not matched to a gene: 8. This CDR3 has 16 amino acids. Germline V gene sequence: CDR1 SGHNT, CDR2 YYREEE (reference sequence). The CDR3 reads CASSLVVRTGSYGYTF. In nucleotides, the CDR3 is TGTGCCAGCAGCTTGGTAGTCCGGACAGGGTCCTATGGCTACACCTTC.

This sequence joins TRBV19 and TRBJ1-2; the D gene is possibly TRBD1 (5 bases). Germline assignment: CDR1 LNHDA and CDR2 SQIVND (reference sequence). This CDR3 has 14 amino acids. V was shortened by 10 bases and J by 8 bases, with 23 bases between the two germline ends. The DNA for the CDR3 is TGTGCCACTGTGATAAGCCAGGGTCTCGGCGGCTACACCTTC. Translation gives CATVISQGLGGYTF.

J is TRBJ1-6 and V is TRBV12-5; 9 bases line up with TRBD1. The junction had 9 bases not matched to a gene; V was cut back by 0 bases and J by 9 bases. The CDR3 is 17 residues long. Germline V lookup: CDR1 LGHNT, CDR2 FRNRAP. The DNA of the CDR3 is TGTGCTAGTGGTTTGGTACTATCCGGGACAGGGCCTTCACCCCTCCACTTT. Translating gives CASGLVLSGTGPSPLHF.

V gene TRBV11-2 combines with J gene TRBJ2-7; D might be TRBD1 (5 bases). The CDR3 consists of 13 residues. Trimming left V 5 bases short and J 3 bases short, with 11 bases between. The germline CDR1 and CDR2 sequences are SGHAT and FQNNGV. For the CDR3, the DNA is TGTGCCAGCAGCCATGGACACATCTACGAGCAGTACTTC. Amino acids: CASSHGHIYEQYF.